A selection of T cell receptor beta chains follows, all from one sample in a study of T cell responses to AZD1222 COVID-19 vaccine. Clones were sequenced by immunoSEQ multiplex PCR, and TCRdb holds only the in-frame ones, with some missing. Here the sample spans some 120,000 clones, over 75% being singletons. Sequenced material: peripheral blood, taken on day 0 of AZD1222 vaccination. Receptors originate from an adult in good health. Both conserved end residues are part of each CDR3. D genes are given only for firm matches. Size tells how often a clone was seen (once, few, many) or the class of an expanded clone, and some rows leave it out.

CDR3 protein	CDR3 DNA	D gene	V gene	J gene	clone size
CASSLSLGGAEAFF	TGCGCCAGCAGCTTGAGTCTAGGAGGCGCTGAAGCTTTCTTT	.	TRBV5-1	TRBJ1-1	.
CATGGAPQETQYF	TGTGCCACCGGCGGGGCGCCACAAGAGACCCAGTACTTC	.	TRBV30	TRBJ2-5	.
CASSSQGGGVYIQYF	TGTGCCAGCAGTTCCCAGGGGGGTGGTGTATACATTCAGTACTTC	.	TRBV28	TRBJ2-4	few
CSLADRADTQYF	TGCAGCCTCGCGGACAGAGCAGATACGCAGTATTTT	.	TRBV29-1	TRBJ2-3	.
CASSLLPGELFF	TGTGCCAGCAGCTTGTTACCAGGGGAGCTGTTTTTT	.	TRBV5-6	TRBJ2-2	.
CASSEVAGGSSYNEQFF	TGCGCCAGCAGTGAGGTAGCGGGAGGTAGCTCCTACAATGAGCAGTTCTTC	TRBD2	TRBV10-1	TRBJ2-1	once
CASSLDGASTDTQYF	TGTGCCAGCAGCTTAGACGGGGCTAGCACAGATACGCAGTATTTT	.	TRBV7-2	TRBJ2-3	.
CASSTEEGGNTIYF	TGTGCCAGCAGCACCGAGGAGGGTGGAAACACCATATATTTT	.	TRBV11-3	TRBJ1-3	.
CASSLGGAAQNYGYTF	TGTGCCAGCAGCTTGGGGGGGGCAGCTCAAAACTATGGCTACACCTTC	.	TRBV5-4	TRBJ1-2	once
CATSDRDRDGNEKLFF	TGTGCCACCAGTGATAGGGATCGGGACGGTAATGAAAAACTGTTTTTT	.	TRBV24-1	TRBJ1-4	.
CASSDRTGTDTQYF	TGTGCCAGCAGTGATAGGACAGGCACAGATACGCAGTATTTT	.	TRBV25-1	TRBJ2-3	.
CSASRTNQETQYF	TGCAGTGCTAGTCGGACAAATCAAGAGACCCAGTACTTC	.	TRBV20-1	TRBJ2-5	.
CASSPMRQGREKLFF	TGTGCCAGCTCACCAATGCGACAGGGACGTGAAAAACTGTTTTTT	TRBD1	TRBV18	TRBJ1-4	.
CAWKGAGAHEQYF	TGTGCCTGGAAGGGAGCGGGAGCCCACGAGCAGTACTTC	TRBD2	TRBV30	TRBJ2-7	.
CASTPQGRGTEAFF	TGTGCCAGTACCCCACAGGGAAGGGGCACTGAAGCTTTCTTT	.	TRBV19	TRBJ1-1	.
CASSMTGADTEAFF	TGTGCCAGCAGTATGACAGGGGCGGACACTGAAGCTTTCTTT	TRBD1	TRBV5-4	TRBJ1-1	.
CASTSSTFGELFF	TGTGCCAGCACCTCCTCGACCTTCGGGGAGCTGTTTTTT	.	TRBV28	TRBJ2-2	once
CASSYSAGGTLHF	TGTGCCAGCAGTTACTCCGCAGGGGGAACCCTCCACTTT	TRBD1	TRBV6-5	TRBJ1-6	once
CASSLSDRGRDTQYF	TGTGCCAGCAGTTTATCCGACAGGGGGCGAGATACGCAGTATTTT	TRBD1	TRBV28	TRBJ2-3	.
CASRPETGANSPLHF	TGTGCCAGCAGACCGGAGACAGGAGCCAATTCACCCCTCCACTTT	.	TRBV28	TRBJ1-6	few
CASLGQARGNEQFF	TGTGCCAGCCTTGGACAGGCTCGGGGTAATGAGCAGTTCTTC	TRBD1	TRBV27	TRBJ2-1	.
CAVRVGTDNSPLHF	TGTGCCGTAAGAGTCGGGACAGATAATTCACCCCTCCACTTT	TRBD1	TRBV10-3	TRBJ1-6	.
CASSLGEEQPQHF	TGTGCCAGCAGTTTAGGGGAGGAACAGCCCCAGCATTTT	.	TRBV12-3/TRBV12-4	TRBJ1-5	.
CASSPGDRADYGYTF	TGTGCCAGCAGCCCCGGGGACAGGGCGGACTATGGCTACACCTTC	TRBD1	TRBV28	TRBJ1-2	once
CASSRLWGLGTGELFF	TGTGCCAGCAGCCGTTTATGGGGGCTGGGGACCGGGGAGCTGTTTTTT	.	TRBV11-2	TRBJ2-2	.
CASRIIQGAGSNQPQHF	TGTGCCAGCAGGATCATCCAGGGGGCTGGGAGCAATCAGCCCCAGCATTTT	TRBD1	TRBV5-8	TRBJ1-5	.
CATTHGVASTDTQYF	TGTGCCACCACACACGGGGTGGCTAGCACAGATACGCAGTATTTT	.	TRBV10-3	TRBJ2-3	.
CASSGLAGTDTQYF	TGTGCCAGCAGCGGACTAGCGGGGACAGATACGCAGTATTTT	TRBD2	TRBV5-4	TRBJ2-3	.
CASSHLGTSREQFF	TGTGCCAGCAGTCACCTGGGGACTAGCAGGGAGCAGTTCTTC	TRBD2	TRBV28	TRBJ2-1	.
CASRRGGRASPDTQYF	TGTGCCAGCAGAAGGGGCGGGAGGGCTAGTCCAGATACGCAGTATTTT	TRBD2	TRBV2	TRBJ2-3	.
CASSLSGGRSTYEQYF	TGTGCCAGTAGCCTATCCGGGGGCAGGTCGACCTACGAGCAGTACTTC	.	TRBV19	TRBJ2-7	once
CASSQVRGILGLYEQYF	TGCGCCAGCAGCCAAGTACGGGGAATACTAGGCTTGTACGAGCAGTACTTC	.	TRBV4-1	TRBJ2-7	.
CAWRSLQGTGEAFF	TGTGCCTGGAGATCTCTACAGGGTACGGGTGAAGCTTTCTTT	.	TRBV30	TRBJ1-1	.
CASSPSGWSTDTQYF	TGTGCCAGTAGTCCTAGTGGGTGGAGCACAGATACGCAGTATTTT	.	TRBV19	TRBJ2-3	.
CASSLGGSSYNEQFF	TGTGCCAGCAGTTTAGGCGGGAGCTCCTACAATGAGCAGTTCTTC	TRBD2	TRBV27	TRBJ2-1	.
CASSELGSLSEQYF	TGTGCCAGCAGTGAACTCGGTAGTTTAAGCGAGCAGTACTTC	.	TRBV6-1	TRBJ2-7	.
CASSPPGASYEQYF	TGTGCCAGCAGCCCCCCAGGGGCTTCCTACGAGCAGTACTTC	.	TRBV3-1/TRBV3-2	TRBJ2-7	.
CASSSPSQSGTGELFF	TGTGCCAGCAGTTCCCCGTCCCAGAGCGGCACCGGGGAGCTGTTTTTT	.	TRBV7-9	TRBJ2-2	.
CASRLGGQALYEQYF	TGTGCCAGCAGACTAGGGGGACAGGCCCTTTACGAGCAGTACTTC	TRBD1	TRBV28	TRBJ2-7	.
CASQGVDKNIQYF	TGTGCCAGCCAAGGGGTTGACAAAAACATTCAGTACTTC	.	TRBV3-1/TRBV3-2	TRBJ2-4	.
CASSSLDRGRRTDTQYF	TGTGCCAGCAGTTCTCTCGACAGGGGGCGAAGGACAGATACGCAGTATTTT	TRBD1	TRBV28	TRBJ2-3	.
CASSLTEGDTQYF	TGCGCCAGCAGCCTGACCGAAGGCGATACGCAGTATTTT	.	TRBV10-1	TRBJ2-3	.
CATSDPGSSYNEQFF	TGTGCCACCAGTGACCCAGGGAGCTCCTACAATGAGCAGTTCTTC	.	TRBV24-1	TRBJ2-1	.
CASSQAGGYDTQYF	TGTGCCAGCAGCCAGGCGGGGGGTTATGATACGCAGTATTTT	TRBD2	TRBV7-9	TRBJ2-3	.
CASALGQGNQPQHF	TGTGCCAGCGCCCTGGGACAGGGAAATCAGCCCCAGCATTTT	TRBD1	TRBV2	TRBJ1-5	once
CASSLSRRSREQFF	TGTGCCAGCAGTTTATCGAGGCGGTCTCGTGAGCAGTTCTTC	.	TRBV27	TRBJ2-1	.
CAFYSNQPQHF	TGTGCCTTTTATAGCAATCAGCCCCAGCATTTT	.	TRBV21-1	TRBJ1-5	.
CASSQDPAGANTEAFF	TGCGCCAGCAGCCAAGACCCGGCAGGGGCGAACACTGAAGCTTTCTTT	.	TRBV4-3	TRBJ1-1	.
CATSHSRSQPQHF	TGTGCCACCAGCCACAGCAGGAGTCAGCCCCAGCATTTT	.	TRBV24-1	TRBJ1-5	.
CSVEGTWGYGYTF	TGCAGCGTTGAGGGGACCTGGGGCTATGGCTACACCTTC	.	TRBV29-1	TRBJ1-2	.
CASSLHSGLAGITDTQYF	TGTGCCAGCAGTCTTCACTCGGGACTAGCGGGGATCACAGATACGCAGTATTTT	TRBD2	TRBV28	TRBJ2-3	.
CASRGQGAQRYGYTF	TGTGCCAGCAGAGGACAGGGGGCTCAGAGATATGGCTACACCTTC	TRBD1	TRBV28	TRBJ1-2	.
CSVGLTSSSTGELFF	TGCAGCGTTGGCTTGACTAGTTCGAGCACCGGGGAGCTGTTTTTT	.	TRBV29-1	TRBJ2-2	.
CASSWGPNTEAFF	TGCGCCAGCAGCTGGGGTCCGAACACTGAAGCTTTCTTT	.	TRBV5-1	TRBJ1-1	once
CASSPPQARREAGANVLTF	TGTGCCAGCAGCCCCCCTCAGGCGCGGCGAGAGGCCGGGGCCAACGTCCTGACTTTC	.	TRBV28	TRBJ2-6	.